Below, 21 T cell receptor beta chains from the same sample are listed, as sequenced in a study of cytomegalovirus exposure and HLA in healthy donors. The PCR was carried out with 60 Vbeta primers and 13 Jbeta primers. Profiling relied on immunoSEQ multiplex PCR, and the TCRdb table lists in-frame clones only, not all of them. The sample lists under 200,000 clones; 60% to 80% were seen once. Material: PBMCs. The receptors here all came from a man aged 55 to 70 in good health and CMV-seronegative.

This rearrangement joins TRBV10-3 to TRBJ1-5, with 9 nucleotides matching TRBD1. The CDR3 length is 16 residues. The germline V gene encodes CDR1 ENHRY and CDR2 SYGVKD. J gave up 3 bases and V 3 bases, and 6 bases lay outside the gene matches. The chain's CDR3 is CAISDQDRGNNQPQHF. Here the CDR3 DNA reads TGTGCCATCAGTGACCAGGACAGGGGAAACAATCAGCCCCAGCATTTT.

The chain is built from TRBV29-1 and TRBJ1-2; 7 bases align to TRBD1. Germline-derived CDR1 and CDR2 are SQVTM and ANQGSEA. The CDR3 loop spans 14 amino acids. J lost 5 bases, V lost 5 bases, and 11 bases had no gene match. In DNA, the CDR3 is TGCAGCGTTCCCCCAGGGGGTTTATTTTATGGCTACACCTTC. Translating it yields CSVPPGGLFYGYTF.

The V and J genes are TRBV11-2 and TRBJ1-1, with D perhaps TRBD1 (5 bases). This CDR3 spans 13 amino acids. V lost 0 bases and J lost 6, with 8 bases in between. Germline V CDR1 and CDR2: SGHAT, FQNNGV. CDR3 protein: CASSLDLGPEAFF. CDR3 sequence (DNA): TGTGCCAGCAGCTTAGATTTGGGGCCTGAAGCTTTCTTT.

The chain uses TRBV7-9 and TRBJ2-3; tentative D call: TRBD1 (7 bases). CDR1 SEHNR and CDR2 FQNEAQ come from the germline V gene (reference sequence). This CDR3 has 17 residues. V lost 2 bases and J lost 4, with 19 bases in between. CDR3 in amino acids: CASSLRPRGAQADTQYF. The CDR3 nucleotides are TGTGCCAGCAGCTTAAGGCCCAGGGGGGCCCAAGCAGATACGCAGTATTTT.

This chain joins TRBV7-8 and TRBJ1-3; D call uncertain. Germline CDR1 is SGHVS and CDR2 is FQNEAQ. V lost 1 base to trimming and J lost 4 bases, with 11 bases between them. The CDR3 loop spans 15 amino acids. CDR3 region: CASSLGRSGGNTIYF. The CDR3 DNA follows: TGTGCCAGCAGCTTAGGGCGGTCTGGCGGAAACACCATATATTTT.

The chain links TRBV15 to TRBJ2-5; 7 positions agree with TRBD2. The CDR3 extends over 16 amino acids. Trimming removed 1 base from V and 5 bases from J; junction bases left unmatched: 10. The V gene's germline CDR1 is LNHNV and CDR2 YYDKDF (reference sequence). The CDR3 loop is CATSRVGRGVSETQYF. The CDR3 bases are TGTGCCACCAGCAGAGTAGGGAGGGGCGTGTCGGAGACCCAGTACTTC.

In this sample, this clone turned up once. V usage is TRBV19 and J usage is TRBJ2-1; no clear D. Trimming took off 3 bases at V and 3 bases at J, with 12 bases between the two ends. CDR1 and CDR2 from the germline V gene are LNHDA and SQIVND (reference sequence). The CDR3 consists of 15 residues. In DNA form, the CDR3 reads TGTGCCAGTAGTATCTCGGATCAGGTCTACAATGAGCAGTTCTTC. Translation: CASSISDQVYNEQFF.

This clone has a single count. This chain joins TRBV18 and TRBJ2-7, with 7 bases fitting TRBD1. Germline trimming cut 5 bases from V and 5 bases from J; bases unmatched to any gene: 3. Germline-derived CDR1 and CDR2 are KGHSH and LQKENI. The length of the CDR3 is 12 residues. CDR3: CASSFQGDEQYF. The CDR3 nucleotides read TGTGCCAGCTCATTTCAGGGGGACGAGCAGTACTTC.

The V gene is TRBV14, the J gene TRBJ2-7; D perhaps matches TRBD2 (6 bases). Germline values: CDR1 SGHDN, CDR2 FVKESK. The CDR3 contains 16 residues. Trimming removed 4 bases at V and 4 bases at J, with 20 bases between. DNA for the CDR3: TGTGCCAGCAGCCCGGAGGGACCAGGGATCCGGTACGAGCAGTACTTC. Amino acid sequence: CASSPEGPGIRYEQYF.

J is TRBJ2-1 and V is TRBV7-9; 9 bases line up with TRBD1. The junction had 6 bases not matched to a gene; V was cut back by 4 bases and J by 8 bases. Germline CDR1 SEHNR, CDR2 FQNEAQ (reference sequence). This CDR3 has 14 amino acids. The CDR3 bases are TGTGCCAGCAGCTCGAGGACAGGGGAGGATGAGCAGTTCTTC. This codes for CASSSRTGEDEQFF.

V usage is TRBV6-4 and J usage is TRBJ2-1; tentatively, D is TRBD2 (6 bases). The germline V gene encodes CDR1 MRHNA and CDR2 SNTAGT. V lost 0 bases, J lost 6 bases, and 18 bases lay in between. The CDR3 has 17 residues. CDR3 sequence reads: CASSDSPQLALLNEQFF. The CDR3 bases are TGTGCCAGCAGTGACTCCCCTCAACTAGCTCTCCTCAATGAGCAGTTCTTC.

The chain links TRBV20-1 to TRBJ2-1; no clear D. Germline lookup yields CDR1 DFQATT and CDR2 SNEGSKA (reference sequence). Trimming pared 5 bases from V and 8 bases from J, leaving 10 bases between. The CDR3 runs 11 residues. In nucleotides, the CDR3 is TGCAGTGCTCTATCCTTCGATGAGCAGTTCTTC. This translates into CSALSFDEQFF.

In its sample, this clone was seen once. This chain uses TRBV6-1 with TRBJ1-5, with D unresolved. Trimming removed 7 bases from V and 3 bases from J, with 16 bases in between. The CDR3 totals 15 residues. The germline gives CDR1 MNHNS, CDR2 SASEGT. CDR3: CASTEGRQPNQPQHF. The CDR3 DNA reads as TGTGCCAGCACAGAGGGCCGACAACCCAATCAGCCCCAGCATTTT.

Of note for this clone: One junction end does not reproduce the germline sequence, and a read error may be involved. This chain links TRBV25-1 with TRBJ1-2; D may be TRBD1 (5 bases). There are 13 residues in the CDR3. Germline CDR1 reads MGHDK; CDR2 reads SYGVNS. The CDR3 reads CASSARGNYGYPF. The DNA of the CDR3 is TGTGCCAGCAGTGCAAGGGGTAACTATGGCTACCCCTTC.

Written as DNA, the CDR3 is TGCGCCAGCAGCTTGACAGGCGGAAGGATCGGTGAGGCGAGGATGTTTGAAGCTTTCTTT. As protein: CASSLTGGRIGEARMFEAFF. The rearrangement links TRBV5-1 to TRBJ1-1; possible D gene TRBD1, 5 bases. Trimming shortened V by 1 base and J by 7 bases, and 32 bases separated the two germline ends. Germline values: CDR1 SGHRS, CDR2 YFSETQ. The CDR3 loop spans 20 amino acids.

The chain links TRBV18 to TRBJ2-1, with TRBD2 matching over 13 bases. Germline CDR1 reads KGHSH; CDR2 reads LQKENI. This CDR3 comprises 16 residues. V lost 5 bases to trimming and J lost 5 bases; unmatched junction nucleotides: 6. The DNA of the CDR3 is TGTGCCAGCTCAACCCAACTAGCGGGAGGGAACAATGAGCAGTTCTTC. Translating gives CASSTQLAGGNNEQFF.

In its sample, this clone was seen a few times. The chain carries TRBV23-1 and TRBJ1-1, with 10 bases fitting TRBD1. TRBV23-1 is an ORF, with its function uncertain. The CDR3 consists of 20 residues. The junction had 15 bases not matched to a gene; V was cut back by 2 bases and J by 0 bases. The CDR3 DNA reads as TGCGCCAGCAGTCAAGTCTTCGGGACAGGGGAGACCGCCATGAACACTGAAGCTTTCTTT. This encodes CASSQVFGTGETAMNTEAFF.

The gene calls are TRBV13 and TRBJ2-7; 8 nucleotides match TRBD1. CDR3 length equals 14 residues. V lost 5 bases and J lost 5; bases outside the gene matches: 8. Germline CDR1 reads PRHDT; CDR2 reads FYEKMQ (reference sequence). The DNA of the CDR3 is TGTGCCAGCAGCGCAGGACAGGGACTCGACGAGCAGTACTTC. Translated, it gives CASSAGQGLDEQYF.

This chain uses TRBV5-5 with TRBJ2-4; no definite D call. The V end lost 0 bases, the J end lost 7 bases, and 14 bases lay between the germline ends. Germline V gives CDR1 SGHKS, CDR2 YYEKEE (reference sequence). This CDR3 comprises 15 residues. DNA of the CDR3: TGTGCCAGCAGCTTGGACTGGTCCCCCGTCAACATTCAGTACTTC. Its protein is CASSLDWSPVNIQYF.

The genes are TRBV7-2 and TRBJ1-2, with 9 bases aligning to TRBD1. From germline, CDR1 is SGHTA and CDR2 FQGNSA. CDR3 length: 13 residues. The ends lost 3 bases at V and 8 bases at J; junction bases unmatched: 4. CDR3 sequence (DNA): TGTGCCAGCAGCTTGTGGACAGGGGAAGGCTACACCTTC. Translated, it gives CASSLWTGEGYTF.

This clone has only a few counts. This sequence joins TRBV4-2 and TRBJ2-2; TRBD2 matches at 8 bases. The ends lost 1 base at V and 6 bases at J; junction bases unmatched: 7. CDR3 length: 16 amino acids. Germline V CDR1 and CDR2: LGHNA, YNFKEQ. The CDR3 region is CASSQGVAGLAGELFF. The CDR3 DNA reads as TGTGCCAGCAGCCAAGGAGTAGCGGGGTTGGCCGGGGAGCTGTTTTTT.